The 15 T cell receptor beta chains below come from one sample, sequenced in a study of glioma-infiltrating T cells. The iRepertoire nested amplicon-rescue multiplex PCR amplified TCR alpha and beta CDR3s from RNA. MiXCR, applied by TCRdb to the multiplex PCR reads, yields one record per CDR3 protein. The sample lists about 140,000 distinct CDR3 sequences, approximately 39% occurring once. Source material: glioma tissue, nonneoplastic brain tissue, or PBMCs (not recorded which). The receptor set was obtained from a human donor with low-grade glioma or glioblastoma, undergoing nonglioma brain surgery, or in good health (not recorded which).

The chain uses TRBV6-1 and TRBJ2-2; 12 nucleotides agree with TRBD2. The CDR3 is 15 amino acids. J lost 3 bases, V lost 6 bases, and 2 bases had no gene match. The germline V gene encodes CDR1 MNHNS and CDR2 SASEGT. Here the CDR3 reads CASRLAGGDTGELFF. The CDR3, as DNA: TGTGCCAGCAGACTAGCGGGAGGCGACACCGGGGAGCTGTTTTTT.

This clonotype appeared many times. The chain uses TRBV4-3 and TRBJ2-3; D is uncertain. Per the germline V gene, CDR1 is LGHNA and CDR2 is YSLEER. The CDR3 has 16 residues. V was pared by 0 bases and J by 0 bases, with 10 bases between. The CDR3 here is CASSQDPADSTDTQYF. The CDR3 DNA reads TGCGCCAGCAGCCAAGATCCGGCGGATAGCACAGATACGCAGTATTTT.

The chain uses TRBV4-3 and TRBJ1-2; D possibly corresponds to TRBD1 (5 bases). There are 14 residues in the CDR3. Germline assignment: CDR1 LGHNA and CDR2 YSLEER. V was pared by 4 bases and J by 5 bases, with 14 bases between. CDR3 residues: CASSPWGGSYGYTF. CDR3 in DNA: TGCGCCAGCAGCCCCTGGGGGGGATCTTATGGCTACACCTTC.

This clonotype was counted between two and nine times. This sequence joins TRBV28 and TRBJ2-7; D possibly corresponds to TRBD1 (5 bases). The CDR3 extends over 14 amino acids. Germline CDR1 reads MDHEN; CDR2 reads SYDVKM. The V gene lost 2 bases and the J gene lost 4 bases, with 12 bases spanning the gap. The CDR3 protein is CASSLGSQGYEQYF. The DNA of the CDR3 is TGTGCCAGCAGTTTAGGGTCTCAGGGATACGAGCAGTACTTC.

The rearrangement uses TRBV6-1 and TRBJ2-3; possible D gene TRBD1, 5 bases. The V gene lost 7 bases and the J gene lost 14 bases, with 16 bases spanning the gap. This CDR3 contains 11 residues. Germline V gene sequence: CDR1 MNHNS, CDR2 SASEGT. The CDR3 sequence is CASTQGFGLYF. DNA for the CDR3: TGTGCCAGCACCCAGGGATTTGGGCTGTATTTT.

Turning to this clonotype: The conserved phenylalanine or tryptophan normally closing the CDR3 is absent here, so this likely arose from a read error. CDR3 in DNA: TGTGCCAGCAGCGTGGACAGACAAGAGACCCAGTACTCC. It is translated as CASSVDRQETQYS. This sequence joins TRBV28 and TRBJ2-5; a possible D gene is TRBD1 (6 bases). V was clipped by 6 bases and J by 2 bases, with 10 bases between them. This CDR3 is built from 13 residues. The V gene's germline CDR1 is MDHEN and CDR2 SYDVKM.

J is TRBJ1-2 and V is TRBV7-9; 8 nucleotides align to TRBD1. Germline V lookup: CDR1 SEHNR, CDR2 FQNEAQ (reference sequence). The J segment lost 8 bases and the V segment lost 5 bases, leaving 7 bases of the junction unmatched. This CDR3 spans 13 amino acids. Here the CDR3 reads CASSTPGQGGYTF. CDR3 sequence (DNA): TGTGCCAGCAGCACCCCCGGACAGGGCGGCTACACCTTC. Full variable domain (rest looked up from reference TRBV7-9 and TRBJ1-2): DTGVSQNPRHKITKRGQNVTFRCDPISEHNRLYWYRQTLGQGPEFLTYFQNEAQLEKSRLLSDRFSAERPKGSFSTLEIQRTEQGDSAMYLCASSTPGQGGYTFGSGTRLTVV.

There are a few counts of this clonotype. The chain has TRBV20-1 and TRBJ1-6; no firm D call. The CDR3 consists of 13 residues. Germline assignment: CDR1 DFQATT and CDR2 SNEGSKA (reference sequence). Trimming left V 6 bases short and J 8 bases short, with 14 bases between. The CDR3 reads CSAPLSGDSPLHF. CDR3 nucleotides: TGCAGTGCCCCCCTCTCCGGGGATTCACCCCTCCACTTT.

The gene calls are TRBV27 and TRBJ2-7; D remains ambiguous. Germline CDR1 MNHEY, CDR2 SMNVEV (reference sequence). CDR3 length: 13 amino acids. V lost 7 bases, J lost 6 bases, and 16 bases lay in between. CDR3 region: CASIYVPDGEQYF. The CDR3 nucleotides are TGTGCCAGCATCTACGTTCCGGATGGCGAGCAGTACTTC.

The chain joins TRBV2 to TRBJ1-2; D is unclear. Germline loops: CDR1 SNHLY, CDR2 FYNNEI. The CDR3 length is 14 residues. V dropped 1 base and J dropped 0 bases, with 6 bases sitting between them. CDR3 sequence (DNA): TGTGCCAGCAGTGAAGGTAGAGCTAACTATGGCTACACCTTC. It encodes CASSEGRANYGYTF.

This clonotype was found a few times. The chain has TRBV6-6 and TRBJ1-1; a weak D match, TRBD1 (5 bases). Trimming took off 0 bases at V and 4 bases at J, with 15 bases between the two ends. The germline CDR1 and CDR2 sequences are MNHNY and SVGAGI (reference sequence). CDR3 length equals 16 residues. CDR3 bases: TGTGCCAGCAGTTACTCGAGTATTGGGGCTCTCACTGAAGCTTTCTTT. Amino acid sequence: CASSYSSIGALTEAFF.

The rearrangement joins TRBV27 to TRBJ2-5, with D perhaps TRBD2 (5 bases). Germline V lookup: CDR1 MNHEY, CDR2 SMNVEV (reference sequence). This CDR3 has 13 amino acids. V was trimmed by 3 bases and J by 3 bases, leaving 8 bases between them. The CDR3 region is CASSFSGKETQYF. CDR3 coding DNA: TGTGCCAGCAGTTTTTCGGGGAAAGAGACCCAGTACTTC.

This sequence joins TRBV4-2 and TRBJ1-4, with 10 bases aligning to TRBD1. After removal of 0 bases from V and 8 bases from J, the junction contained 6 bases not matched to a gene. Germline loops: CDR1 LGHNA, CDR2 YNFKEQ. CDR3 size: 16 residues. CDR3 amino acids: CASSQEGTGVVEKLFF. DNA for the CDR3: TGTGCCAGCAGCCAAGAGGGGACAGGGGTGGTGGAAAAACTGTTTTTT.

The chain recombines TRBV5-4 with TRBJ2-5, with D possibly matching TRBD2 (6 bases). This CDR3 is 13 amino acids long. Germline V gene sequence: CDR1 SGHNT, CDR2 YYREEE (reference sequence). Trimming pared 0 bases from V and 4 bases from J, leaving 7 bases between. The CDR3 protein is CASSLDSGETQYF. The CDR3 bases are TGTGCCAGCAGCTTGGATAGCGGAGAGACCCAGTACTTC.

Concerning this clonotype: Mismatch with germline at one junction end may stem from a read error. The V call is TRBV4-1, the J call TRBJ2-2; maybe TRBD2 (6 bases). The CDR3 contains 13 residues. Germline CDR1 MGHRA, CDR2 YSYEKL. The CDR3 nucleotides read TGCGCCAGCAGCGGGCAGAACACCGGGGGGCTGTTTTTT. It is translated as CASSGQNTGGLFF.